This T cell receptor beta chain was profiled in a study of T cells after yellow fever vaccination. Study-wide background: Low-cell-number fractions underwent preparation using SMART-Seq v4 Ultra Low Input.

Comment on this clonotype: Its antigen is still unknown.

CDR1 is SQVTM, CDR2 ANQGSEA, per germline. The CDR3 extends over 13 amino acids. The V gene end was trimmed by 5 bases and the J gene end by 7 bases; junction bases not matched to a gene: 4. Study-level points and caveats: Detected again after the booster were most primary-vaccination clones, at 95% to 97% CD4 and approximately 87% CD8.

Template switching by 5'RACE produced TCR cDNA, adding a universal primer site and UMIs. TCRdb ran MiXCR on the 5' RACE reads and lists one entry per CDR3 protein. The table lists 150,000 to 200,000 distinct CDR3 sequences, more than 9.5% of them singletons. The source material was CD8+ T cells sorted from PBMCs, sampled 15 days after the yellow fever booster vaccination. This TCR came from a man aged 18 to 29 who received the YFV17D yellow fever vaccine. V gene TRBV29-1 combines with J gene TRBJ1-6; 8 bases map to TRBD1. The CDR3 coding sequence is TGCAGCGTTCTCACAGGGGGGAATTCACCCCTCCACTTT. Its translation is CSVLTGGNSPLHF.